This T cell receptor beta chain originates from a study of shared clonotypes between healthy human individuals. Study-wide results and limits: Generation probability values for non-shared clonotypes were lower than those for clonotypes shared by all four donors. Generally, estimated richness proved larger in naive subsets than it did in memory subsets.

CDR3 length: 20 amino acids. After removal of 2 bases from V and 0 bases from J, the junction contained 13 bases not matched to a gene. Germline loops: CDR1 MNHEY, CDR2 SMNVEV (reference sequence). Terminally differentiated effector memory CD45RA+ cells were left out of the naive CD8 fraction, which was CD45RO-negative and positively selected for CCR7. At a deep level, the assay was run. Generated by immunoSEQ multiplex PCR, the TCRdb table keeps only in-frame clones and is missing some. Among millions of clones listed, around 96% were seen once. A remark on this clone: The antigen is not known.

The chain links TRBV27 to TRBJ1-3, with TRBD1 identical over 10 bases. Sequencing input: naive CD8+ T cells sorted from blood. The clonotype originates from a man aged 18 to 29 in good health. CDR3 coding DNA: TGTGCCAGCAGTTTAAGGGGCCCGGGACAGGGGATAGGCTCTGGAAACACCATATATTTT. As protein: CASSLRGPGQGIGSGNTIYF.